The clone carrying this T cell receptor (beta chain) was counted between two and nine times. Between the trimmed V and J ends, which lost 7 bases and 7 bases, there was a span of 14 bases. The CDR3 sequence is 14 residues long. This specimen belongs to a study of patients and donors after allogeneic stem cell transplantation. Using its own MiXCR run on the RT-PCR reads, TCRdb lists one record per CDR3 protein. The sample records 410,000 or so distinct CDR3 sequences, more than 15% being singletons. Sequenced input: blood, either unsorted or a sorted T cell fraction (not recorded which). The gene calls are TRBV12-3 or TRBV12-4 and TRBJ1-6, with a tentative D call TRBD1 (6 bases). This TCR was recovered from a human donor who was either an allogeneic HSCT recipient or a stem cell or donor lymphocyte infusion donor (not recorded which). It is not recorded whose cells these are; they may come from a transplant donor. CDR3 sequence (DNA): TGTGCCAGCAATCTAGGACAGAGGAATTCACCCCTCCACTTT. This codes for CASNLGQRNSPLHF.